A selection of T cell receptor beta chains follows, all from one sample in a study of CD8 T cells in ankylosing spondylitis. In TCRdb, the 5' RACE reads were re-called with MiXCR into one record per CDR3 protein. The sample includes approximately 520,000 distinct CDR3 sequences, less than 6% of them seen just once. Specimen: blood, either unsorted or a sorted T cell fraction (not recorded which). Receptors originate from a male donor with ankylosing spondylitis. Both conserved end residues are part of each CDR3. A D gene is named only where the DNA matches it firmly. The size entry gives once, few, many or a size class.

J gene: TRBJ2-7; clone size: many; V gene: TRBV9; D gene: -; CDR3 protein: CASSPSGSRTSYEQYF; CDR3 DNA: TGTGCCAGCAGCCCCTCCGGAAGCCGGACCTCCTACGAGCAGTACTTC
J gene: TRBJ2-7; clone size: many; V gene: TRBV6-1; D gene: -; CDR3 protein: CASSEWGLGYEQYF; CDR3 DNA: TGTGCCAGCAGTGAATGGGGCCTCGGCTACGAGCAGTACTTC
J gene: TRBJ2-3; clone size: many; V gene: TRBV15; D gene: -; CDR3 protein: CATSRDGTQYF; CDR3 DNA: TGTGCCACCAGCAGAGATGGTACGCAGTATTTT
J gene: TRBJ2-7; clone size: few; V gene: TRBV18; D gene: TRBD2; CDR3 protein: CASSLSGRSSYEQYF; CDR3 DNA: TGTGCCAGCTCCCTTAGCGGGAGGAGCTCCTACGAGCAGTACTTC
J gene: TRBJ2-3; clone size: many; V gene: TRBV7-9; D gene: -; CDR3 protein: CASSLILADTDTQYF; CDR3 DNA: TGTGCCAGCAGCTTAATCCTAGCAGACACAGATACGCAGTATTTT
J gene: TRBJ2-7; clone size: many; V gene: TRBV5-6; D gene: -; CDR3 protein: CASSLALALSYEQYF; CDR3 DNA: TGTGCCAGCAGCTTGGCCCTAGCGTTATCCTACGAGCAGTACTTC
J gene: TRBJ1-2; clone size: many; V gene: TRBV4-3; D gene: TRBD1; CDR3 protein: CASRNRQGDGYTF; CDR3 DNA: TGCGCCAGCAGGAATAGACAGGGTGATGGCTACACCTTC
J gene: TRBJ1-1; clone size: many; V gene: TRBV28; D gene: -; CDR3 protein: CASSLPGGLAFF; CDR3 DNA: TGTGCCAGCAGTTTACCAGGAGGGTTAGCTTTCTTT
J gene: TRBJ1-2; clone size: few; V gene: TRBV28; D gene: -; CDR3 protein: CASSLEGDDYTF; CDR3 DNA: TGTGCCAGCAGTTTAGAAGGGGATGACTACACCTTC
J gene: TRBJ2-3; clone size: many; V gene: TRBV20-1; D gene: -; CDR3 protein: CSATGDTQYF; CDR3 DNA: TGCAGTGCTACGGGGGATACGCAGTATTTT
J gene: TRBJ1-5; clone size: many; V gene: TRBV27; D gene: TRBD1; CDR3 protein: CASSFSQGDSNQPQHF; CDR3 DNA: TGTGCCAGCAGTTTCTCACAGGGGGACAGCAATCAGCCCCAGCATTTT
J gene: TRBJ1-1; clone size: many; V gene: TRBV12-3/TRBV12-4; D gene: -; CDR3 protein: CASSLYYTEAFF; CDR3 DNA: TGTGCCAGCAGTTTATACTACACTGAAGCTTTCTTT
J gene: TRBJ2-7; clone size: many; V gene: TRBV20-1; D gene: TRBD1; CDR3 protein: CSARDDREDSYEQYF; CDR3 DNA: TGCAGTGCTAGAGACGACAGGGAAGACTCCTACGAGCAGTACTTC
J gene: TRBJ2-1; clone size: many; V gene: TRBV5-5; D gene: -; CDR3 protein: CASSQVRGWARRHEQFF; CDR3 DNA: TGTGCCAGCAGTCAAGTCCGGGGTTGGGCACGGCGCCATGAGCAGTTCTTC
J gene: TRBJ1-5; clone size: many; V gene: TRBV7-8; D gene: TRBD1; CDR3 protein: CASSDRGPLDFQPQHF; CDR3 DNA: TGTGCCAGCTCTGACAGGGGGCCCCTTGATTTTCAGCCCCAGCATTTT
J gene: TRBJ1-3; clone size: few; V gene: TRBV5-1; D gene: -; CDR3 protein: CASSSTSGNTIYF; CDR3 DNA: TGCGCCAGCAGCTCTACGTCTGGAAACACCATATATTTT
J gene: TRBJ1-6; clone size: many; V gene: TRBV7-6; D gene: -; CDR3 protein: CASSLAAGDSPLHF; CDR3 DNA: TGTGCCAGCAGCTTAGCGGCGGGGGATTCACCCCTCCACTTT
J gene: TRBJ1-1; clone size: many; V gene: TRBV9; D gene: -; CDR3 protein: CASSVAGDTEAFF; CDR3 DNA: TGTGCCAGCAGCGTAGCAGGAGATACTGAAGCTTTCTTT
J gene: TRBJ2-2; clone size: many; V gene: TRBV5-4; D gene: -; CDR3 protein: CASSSRQRHTGELFF; CDR3 DNA: TGTGCCAGCAGCTCCCGACAGCGCCACACCGGGGAGCTGTTTTTT
J gene: TRBJ1-2; clone size: many; V gene: TRBV11-2; D gene: -; CDR3 protein: CASSLGQLNYGYTF; CDR3 DNA: TGTGCCAGCAGCTTAGGTCAACTGAACTATGGCTACACCTTC
J gene: TRBJ1-2; clone size: many; V gene: TRBV5-5; D gene: TRBD1; CDR3 protein: CASSRRTGRLKGYTF; CDR3 DNA: TGTGCCAGCAGCCGAAGGACAGGGCGCCTAAAAGGCTACACCTTC
J gene: TRBJ2-7; clone size: few; V gene: TRBV5-5; D gene: -; CDR3 protein: CASSRDPFQQYF; CDR3 DNA: TGTGCCAGCAGCCGGGACCCTTTCCAGCAGTACTTC
J gene: TRBJ2-2; clone size: few; V gene: TRBV7-2; D gene: TRBD2; CDR3 protein: CASSPIAGSGDTGELFF; CDR3 DNA: TGTGCCAGCAGCCCCATAGCGGGAAGTGGGGACACCGGGGAGCTGTTTTTT
J gene: TRBJ2-7; clone size: many; V gene: TRBV29-1; D gene: TRBD1; CDR3 protein: CSVGQGWIPSEQYF; CDR3 DNA: TGCAGCGTAGGACAGGGGTGGATTCCGTCCGAGCAGTACTTC
J gene: TRBJ2-5; clone size: many; V gene: TRBV6-5; D gene: -; CDR3 protein: CASSYRFSGSGRETQYF; CDR3 DNA: TGTGCCAGCAGTTACCGCTTCAGCGGGTCTGGGCGCGAGACCCAGTACTTC
J gene: TRBJ2-5; clone size: few; V gene: TRBV11-2; D gene: TRBD2; CDR3 protein: CASSWGILAGGRETQYF; CDR3 DNA: TGTGCCAGCAGCTGGGGGATCCTAGCGGGAGGACGAGAGACCCAGTACTTC
J gene: TRBJ2-1; clone size: many; V gene: TRBV5-1; D gene: TRBD1; CDR3 protein: CASSLTGEYNEQFF; CDR3 DNA: TGCGCCAGCAGCTTGACAGGGGAGTACAATGAGCAGTTCTTC
J gene: TRBJ2-7; clone size: many; V gene: TRBV15; D gene: -; CDR3 protein: CATSRDPGSSYEQYF; CDR3 DNA: TGTGCCACCAGCAGAGATCCGGGCAGTTCCTACGAGCAGTACTTC
J gene: TRBJ1-2; clone size: many; V gene: TRBV7-2; D gene: -; CDR3 protein: CASSSRRGRPNYGYTF; CDR3 DNA: TGTGCCAGCAGCTCGAGAAGGGGACGACCTAACTATGGCTACACCTTC
J gene: TRBJ2-4; clone size: many; V gene: TRBV20-1; D gene: TRBD2; CDR3 protein: CSARDRREGSKNIQYF; CDR3 DNA: TGCAGTGCTAGAGATCGGCGGGAGGGAAGCAAAAACATTCAGTACTTC
J gene: TRBJ2-7; clone size: many; V gene: TRBV9; D gene: TRBD2; CDR3 protein: CASSPNRGAYEQYF; CDR3 DNA: TGTGCCAGCAGCCCAAACCGGGGGGCCTACGAGCAGTACTTC
J gene: TRBJ2-5; clone size: many; V gene: TRBV6-5; D gene: TRBD1; CDR3 protein: CASSYWAGGETQYF; CDR3 DNA: TGTGCCAGCAGTTACTGGGCAGGGGGAGAGACCCAGTACTTC
J gene: TRBJ2-2; clone size: many; V gene: TRBV5-1; D gene: TRBD1; CDR3 protein: CASSFQGEYTGELFF; CDR3 DNA: TGCGCCAGCAGCTTTCAGGGGGAATATACCGGGGAGCTGTTTTTT
J gene: TRBJ2-1; clone size: many; V gene: TRBV27; D gene: -; CDR3 protein: CASSPRWEVDINEQFF; CDR3 DNA: TGTGCCAGCAGTCCGCGATGGGAGGTCGACATTAATGAGCAGTTCTTC
J gene: TRBJ1-5; clone size: many; V gene: TRBV20-1; D gene: TRBD1; CDR3 protein: CSARDRLYQPQHF; CDR3 DNA: TGCAGTGCCAGGGACAGATTATATCAGCCCCAGCATTTT
J gene: TRBJ2-5; clone size: many; V gene: TRBV10-3; D gene: TRBD1; CDR3 protein: CATRGQGQETQYF; CDR3 DNA: TGTGCCACCAGAGGACAGGGCCAAGAGACCCAGTACTTC
J gene: TRBJ2-1; clone size: many; V gene: TRBV15; D gene: TRBD2; CDR3 protein: CATSRGQAGGYNEQFF; CDR3 DNA: TGTGCCACCAGCAGAGGTCAAGCGGGGGGGTACAATGAGCAGTTCTTC
J gene: TRBJ2-3; clone size: many; V gene: TRBV5-1; D gene: TRBD1; CDR3 protein: CASSRTGAADTQYF; CDR3 DNA: TGCGCCAGCAGCCGGACAGGGGCGGCAGATACGCAGTATTTT
J gene: TRBJ2-1; clone size: many; V gene: TRBV10-3; D gene: TRBD1; CDR3 protein: CAISEEGTVNEQFF; CDR3 DNA: TGTGCCATCAGTGAGGAAGGGACAGTCAATGAGCAGTTCTTC
J gene: TRBJ1-3; clone size: many; V gene: TRBV12-3/TRBV12-4; D gene: -; CDR3 protein: CASRGFSGNTIYF; CDR3 DNA: TGTGCTAGTAGAGGGTTCTCTGGAAACACCATATATTTT
J gene: TRBJ2-7; clone size: many; V gene: TRBV7-2; D gene: -; CDR3 protein: CASSLAAGAYEQYF; CDR3 DNA: TGTGCCAGCAGCTTAGCCGCCGGGGCCTACGAGCAGTACTTC